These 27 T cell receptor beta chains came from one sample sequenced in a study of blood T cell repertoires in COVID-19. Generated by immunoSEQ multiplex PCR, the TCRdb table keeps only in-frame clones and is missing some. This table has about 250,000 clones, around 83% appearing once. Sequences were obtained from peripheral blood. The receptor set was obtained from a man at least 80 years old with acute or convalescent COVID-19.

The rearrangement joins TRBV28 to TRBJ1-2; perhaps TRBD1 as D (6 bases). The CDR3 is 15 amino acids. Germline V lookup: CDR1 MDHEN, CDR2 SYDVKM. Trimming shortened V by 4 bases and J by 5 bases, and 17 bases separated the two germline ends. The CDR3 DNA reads TGTGCCAGCAGTTCTCCCCTGAGGGGGAAGTATGGCTACACCTTC. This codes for CASSSPLRGKYGYTF.

CDR3 in amino acids: CASSLTGGNNEKLFF. The CDR3, as DNA: TGTGCCAGCAGCTTGACAGGGGGGAATAATGAAAAACTGTTTTTT. The V call is TRBV7-9, the J call TRBJ1-4; 9 bases match TRBD1. With 3 bases clipped from V and 4 bases from J, the junction kept 3 bases outside the gene matches. CDR3 length equals 15 residues. Germline V lookup: CDR1 SEHNR, CDR2 FQNEAQ (reference sequence).

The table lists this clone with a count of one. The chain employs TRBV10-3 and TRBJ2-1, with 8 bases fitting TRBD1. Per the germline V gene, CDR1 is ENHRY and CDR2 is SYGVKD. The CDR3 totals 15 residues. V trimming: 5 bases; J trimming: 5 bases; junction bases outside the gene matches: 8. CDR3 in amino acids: CAISSSGGRNNEQFF. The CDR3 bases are TGTGCCATCAGTTCCTCAGGGGGCCGGAACAATGAGCAGTTCTTC.

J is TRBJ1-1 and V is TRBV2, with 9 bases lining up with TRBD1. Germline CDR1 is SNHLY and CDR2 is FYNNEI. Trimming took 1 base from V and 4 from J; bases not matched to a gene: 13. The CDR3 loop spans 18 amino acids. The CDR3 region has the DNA TGTGCCAGCAGTGAAGGGAGGACATGGGACAGGGACGGCACTGAAGCTTTCTTT. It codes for CASSEGRTWDRDGTEAFF.

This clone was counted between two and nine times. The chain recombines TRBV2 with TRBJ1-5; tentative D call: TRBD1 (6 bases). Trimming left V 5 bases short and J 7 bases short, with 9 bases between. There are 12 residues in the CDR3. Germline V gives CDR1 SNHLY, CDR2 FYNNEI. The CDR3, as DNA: TGTGCCAGCAGTTACAGGGACCAGCCCCAGCATTTT. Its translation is CASSYRDQPQHF.

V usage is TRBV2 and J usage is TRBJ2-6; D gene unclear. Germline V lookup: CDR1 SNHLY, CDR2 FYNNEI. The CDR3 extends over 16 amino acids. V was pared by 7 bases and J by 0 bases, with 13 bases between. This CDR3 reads CASNQASSSGANVLTF. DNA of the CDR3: TGTGCCAGCAACCAGGCATCATCCTCTGGGGCCAACGTCCTGACTTTC.

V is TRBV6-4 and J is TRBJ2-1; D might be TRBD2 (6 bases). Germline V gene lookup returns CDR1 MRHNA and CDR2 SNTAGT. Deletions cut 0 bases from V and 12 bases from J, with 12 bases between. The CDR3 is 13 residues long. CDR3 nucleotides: TGTGCCAGCAGTGACTCCCGGTGGGGAGGGCAGTTCTTC. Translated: CASSDSRWGGQFF.

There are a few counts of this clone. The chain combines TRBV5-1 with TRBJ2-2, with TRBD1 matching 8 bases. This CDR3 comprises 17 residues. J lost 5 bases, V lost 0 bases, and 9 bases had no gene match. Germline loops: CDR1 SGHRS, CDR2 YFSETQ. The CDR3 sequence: CASSLEGTGRGTGELFF. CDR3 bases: TGCGCCAGCAGCTTGGAGGGGACAGGCCGGGGGACCGGGGAGCTGTTTTTT.

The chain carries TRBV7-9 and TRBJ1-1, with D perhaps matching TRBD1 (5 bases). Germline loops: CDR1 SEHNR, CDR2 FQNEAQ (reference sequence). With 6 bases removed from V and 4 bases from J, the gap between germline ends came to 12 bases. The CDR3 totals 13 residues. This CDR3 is CASSLGGSTEAFF. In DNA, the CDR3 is TGTGCCAGCAGTTTGGGGGGATCCACTGAAGCTTTCTTT. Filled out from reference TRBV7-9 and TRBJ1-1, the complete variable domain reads DTGVSQNPRHKITKRGQNVTFRCDPISEHNRLYWYRQTLGQGPEFLTYFQNEAQLEKSRLLSDRFSAERPKGSFSTLEIQRTEQGDSAMYLCASSLGGSTEAFFGQGTRLTVV.

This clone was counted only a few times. CDR3 sequence (DNA): TGCAGTGCTAGTTATCCCAATGAAAAACTGTTTTTT. Its protein product is CSASYPNEKLFF. The chain is built from TRBV20-1 and TRBJ1-4; D unclear. CDR1 is DFQATT and CDR2 is SNEGSKA in the germline V gene (reference sequence). V lost 3 bases and J 5 bases, leaving 7 bases between the germline ends. This CDR3 is built from 12 residues.

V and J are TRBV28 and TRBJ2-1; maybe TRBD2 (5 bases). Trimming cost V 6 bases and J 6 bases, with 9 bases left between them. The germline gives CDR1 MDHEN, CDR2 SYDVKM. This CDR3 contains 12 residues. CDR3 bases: TGTGCCAGCAGCGAACGGGGCAATGAGCAGTTCTTC. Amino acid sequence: CASSERGNEQFF. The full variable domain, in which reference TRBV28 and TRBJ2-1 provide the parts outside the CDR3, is DVKVTQSSRYLVKRTGEKVFLECVQDMDHENMFWYRQDPGLGLRLIYFSYDVKMKEKGDIPEGYSVSREKKERFSLILESASTNQTSMYLCASSERGNEQFFGPGTRLTVL.

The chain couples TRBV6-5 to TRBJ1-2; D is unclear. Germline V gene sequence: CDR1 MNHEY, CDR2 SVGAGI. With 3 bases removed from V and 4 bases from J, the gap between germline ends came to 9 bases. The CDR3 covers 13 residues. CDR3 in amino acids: CASSYTGGYGYTF. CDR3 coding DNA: TGTGCCAGCAGTTATACGGGTGGCTATGGCTACACCTTC.

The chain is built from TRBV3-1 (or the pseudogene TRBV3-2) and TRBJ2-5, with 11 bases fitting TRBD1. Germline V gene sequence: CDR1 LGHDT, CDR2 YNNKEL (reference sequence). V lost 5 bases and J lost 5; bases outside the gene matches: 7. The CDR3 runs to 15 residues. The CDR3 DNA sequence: TGTGCCAGCAGCTCACGGACAGGGGGCGTGGAGACCCAGTACTTC. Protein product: CASSSRTGGVETQYF.

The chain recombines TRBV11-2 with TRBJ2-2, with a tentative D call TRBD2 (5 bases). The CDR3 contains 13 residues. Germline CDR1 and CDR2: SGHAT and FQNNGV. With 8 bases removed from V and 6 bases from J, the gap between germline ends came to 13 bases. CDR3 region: CASSGSPAGELFF. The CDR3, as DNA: TGTGCCAGCTCGGGGTCCCCAGCCGGGGAGCTGTTTTTT.

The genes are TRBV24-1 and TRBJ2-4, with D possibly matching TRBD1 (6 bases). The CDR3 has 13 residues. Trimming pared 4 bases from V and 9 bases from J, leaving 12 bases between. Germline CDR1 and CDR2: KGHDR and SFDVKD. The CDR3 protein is CATSDTGSSIQYF. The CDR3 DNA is TGTGCCACCAGTGACACAGGGTCGAGCATTCAGTACTTC.

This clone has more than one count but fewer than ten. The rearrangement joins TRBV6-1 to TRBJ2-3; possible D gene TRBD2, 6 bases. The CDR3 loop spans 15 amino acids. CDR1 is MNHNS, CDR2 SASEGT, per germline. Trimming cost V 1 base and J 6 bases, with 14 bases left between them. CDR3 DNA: TGTGCCAGCAGTGAAGACTGGGGGGTGGCGGATACGCAGTATTTT. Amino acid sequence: CASSEDWGVADTQYF.

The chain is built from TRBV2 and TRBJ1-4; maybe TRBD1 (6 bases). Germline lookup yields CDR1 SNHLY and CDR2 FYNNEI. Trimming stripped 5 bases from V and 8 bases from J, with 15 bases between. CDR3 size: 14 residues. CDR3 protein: CASSPSMGAEKLFF. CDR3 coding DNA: TGTGCCAGCAGTCCTTCGATGGGGGCAGAAAAACTGTTTTTT.

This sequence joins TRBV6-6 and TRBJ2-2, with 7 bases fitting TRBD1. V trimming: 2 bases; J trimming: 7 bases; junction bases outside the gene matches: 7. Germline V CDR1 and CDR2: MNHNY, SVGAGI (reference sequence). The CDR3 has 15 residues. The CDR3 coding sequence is TGTGCCAGCAGTTACCGGCCCAGGGGGAGCGGGGAGCTGTTTTTT. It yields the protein CASSYRPRGSGELFF.

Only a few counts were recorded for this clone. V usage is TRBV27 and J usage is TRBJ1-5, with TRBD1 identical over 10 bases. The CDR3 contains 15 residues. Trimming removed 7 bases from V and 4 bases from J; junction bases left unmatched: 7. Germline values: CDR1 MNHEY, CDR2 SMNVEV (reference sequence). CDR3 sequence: CASTARDRGNQPQHF. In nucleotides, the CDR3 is TGTGCCAGCACCGCCCGGGACAGGGGTAATCAGCCCCAGCATTTT.

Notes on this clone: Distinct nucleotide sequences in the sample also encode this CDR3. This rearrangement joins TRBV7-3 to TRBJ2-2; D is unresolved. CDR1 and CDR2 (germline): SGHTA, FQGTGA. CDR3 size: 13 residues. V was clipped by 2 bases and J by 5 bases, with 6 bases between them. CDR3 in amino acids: CASSLSGTGELFF. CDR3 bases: TGTGCCAGCAGCTTATCGGGTACCGGGGAGCTGTTTTTT.

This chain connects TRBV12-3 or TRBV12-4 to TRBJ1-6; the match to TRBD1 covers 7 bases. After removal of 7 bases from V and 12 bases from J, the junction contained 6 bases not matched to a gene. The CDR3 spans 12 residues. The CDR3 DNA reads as TGTGCCAGCATTAAGGGGGCGGGACCCCTCCACTTT. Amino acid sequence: CASIKGAGPLHF.

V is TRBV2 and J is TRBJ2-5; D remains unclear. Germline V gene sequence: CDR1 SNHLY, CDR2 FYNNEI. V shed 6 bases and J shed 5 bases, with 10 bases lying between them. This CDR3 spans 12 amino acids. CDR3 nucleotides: TGTGCCAGCAGCCTCGGGTGGGAGACCCAGTACTTC. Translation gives CASSLGWETQYF. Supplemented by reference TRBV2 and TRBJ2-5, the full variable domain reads EPEVTQTPSHQVTQMGQEVILRCVPISNHLYFYWYRQILGQKVEFLVSFYNNEISEKSEIFDDQFSVERPDGSNFTLKIRSTKLEDSAMYFCASSLGWETQYFGPGTRLLVL.

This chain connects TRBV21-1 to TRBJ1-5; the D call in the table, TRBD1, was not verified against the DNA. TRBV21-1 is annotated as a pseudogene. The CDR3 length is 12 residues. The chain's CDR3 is CAGDRAGQPQHF. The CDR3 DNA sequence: TGTGCCGGGGACAGGGCGGGTCAGCCCCAGCATTTT.

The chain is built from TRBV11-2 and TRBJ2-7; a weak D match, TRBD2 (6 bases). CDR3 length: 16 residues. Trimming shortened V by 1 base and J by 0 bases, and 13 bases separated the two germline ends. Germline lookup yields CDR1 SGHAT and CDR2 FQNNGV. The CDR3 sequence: CASSLAGGATSYEQYF. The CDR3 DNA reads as TGTGCCAGCAGCTTAGCCGGCGGGGCAACCTCCTACGAGCAGTACTTC.

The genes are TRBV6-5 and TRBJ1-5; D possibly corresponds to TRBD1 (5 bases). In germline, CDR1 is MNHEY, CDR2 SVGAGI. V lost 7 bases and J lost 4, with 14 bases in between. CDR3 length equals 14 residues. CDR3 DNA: TGTGCCAGCACCACCGGGGGGGGGAATCAGCCCCAGCATTTT. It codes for CASTTGGGNQPQHF.

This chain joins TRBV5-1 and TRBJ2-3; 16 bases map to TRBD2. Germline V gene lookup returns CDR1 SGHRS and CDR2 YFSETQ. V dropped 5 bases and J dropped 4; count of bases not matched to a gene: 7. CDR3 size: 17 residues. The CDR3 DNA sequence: TGCGCCAGCAGGAAGGGACTAGCGGGAGGGCTGCCAGATACGCAGTATTTT. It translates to CASRKGLAGGLPDTQYF.

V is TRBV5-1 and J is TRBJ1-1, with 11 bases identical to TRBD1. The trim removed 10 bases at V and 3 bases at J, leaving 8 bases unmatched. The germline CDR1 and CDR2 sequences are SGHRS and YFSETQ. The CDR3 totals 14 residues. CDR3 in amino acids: CAPLGGQGDTEAFF. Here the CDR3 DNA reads TGCGCCCCGCTGGGGGGACAGGGGGACACTGAAGCTTTCTTT.